This T cell receptor beta chain was sequenced for a study of OX40 agonist ivuxolimab in advanced cancers. Whole-study context: Treatment of patients was with ivuxolimab, an agonistic anti-OX40 (CD134) antibody. Each patient was given ivuxolimab into a vein every 2 weeks, at 0.01 to 10 mg/kg.

The study, taken as a whole, reports: At 0.1 to 3.0 mg/kg, clonal expansion of CD4+ and CD8+ blood T cells had occurred by week 6. Partial responders dosed at 0.1-3.0 mg/kg displayed clonal expansion ranking among the lowest.

The ends were cut back, 5 bases at V and 4 bases at J, with 8 bases in the middle. This CDR3 has 12 amino acids. Germline V CDR1 and CDR2: MNHEY, SVGAGI. Assay: immunoSEQ multiplex PCR; the TCRdb copy retains only in-frame clones and omits some. The sample yields tens of thousands of clones, roughly 79% seen once. Comment on this clone: Antigen specificity is unknown.

The source of this sequence is an adult with an advanced solid tumor such as melanoma, head and neck, liver or kidney cancer. Sequencing used CD4+ or CD8+ T cells sorted from blood, obtained in a trial of the OX40 agonist ivuxolimab. V gene TRBV6-5 combines with J gene TRBJ1-2; D ambiguous. The DNA for the CDR3 is TGTGCCAGCAGTGAATCCGGCTATGGCTACACCTTC. Protein sequence: CASSESGYGYTF.